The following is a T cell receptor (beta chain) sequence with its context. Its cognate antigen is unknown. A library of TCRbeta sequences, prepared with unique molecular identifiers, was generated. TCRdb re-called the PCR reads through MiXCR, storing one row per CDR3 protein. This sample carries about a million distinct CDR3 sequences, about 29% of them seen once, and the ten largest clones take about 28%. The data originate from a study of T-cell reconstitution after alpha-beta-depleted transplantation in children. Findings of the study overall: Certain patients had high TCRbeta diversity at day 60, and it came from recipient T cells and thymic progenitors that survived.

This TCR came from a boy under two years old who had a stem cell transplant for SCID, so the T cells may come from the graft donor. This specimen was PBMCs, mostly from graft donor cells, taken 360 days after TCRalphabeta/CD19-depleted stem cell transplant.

For the CDR3, the DNA is TGTGCCATCAGTGATACAGGGGCAGGTGAAAAACTGTTTTTT. Residues: CAISDTGAGEKLFF. The gene calls are TRBV10-3 and TRBJ1-4, with 7 bases identical to TRBD1. The ends lost 3 bases at V and 7 bases at J; junction bases unmatched: 5. This CDR3 comprises 14 residues. Germline V gene lookup returns CDR1 ENHRY and CDR2 SYGVKD.